One and the same sample provided the 12 T cell receptor beta chains below, sequenced in a study of regulatory T cells in long-lasting Graves disease (dated by TCRdb to about 2021). The sample's time point label is to be understood as: newly diagnosed GD, antithyroid drugs for less than 3 months. For both TCR sequencing and RNA sequencing, RNA was extracted from PBMCs in TRIzol. Library preparation was by multiplex PCR. The run used an Illumina HiSeq 4000. To build TCR beta libraries, CDR3 regions were amplified by Arm-PCR using iRepertoire HTBI primers. TCRdb itself trimmed the public reads at Q25 with fastp, ran MiXCR and retained productive beta chains. Under each unique CDR3 protein, matching rows form one entry showing the most common genes and DNA. The sample includes a few hundred thousand distinct CDR3 sequences, with around 15% observed a single time. The top ten constitute approximately 19% of the sample.

A further study also used this sample, focusing on T cells in Graves' hyperthyroidism and ophthalmopathy.

Sequenced here: peripheral blood mononuclear cells (PBMCs), sampled at new diagnosis, from a patient treated with antithyroid drugs. The receptors were sampled from a woman in her forties or fifties with Graves disease. Donor details come from another sample of the same person, matched by shared clones.

The genes are TRBV6-5 and TRBJ2-3; the match to TRBD2 covers 10 bases. The V gene end was trimmed by 4 bases and the J gene end by 5 bases; junction bases not matched to a gene: 3. The CDR3 has 14 amino acids. The V gene's germline CDR1 is MNHEY and CDR2 SVGAGI. CDR3 DNA sequence: TGTGCCAGCAGTTCCGGACTAGCGGTAGATACGCAGTATTTT. As protein: CASSSGLAVDTQYF.

The V call is TRBV29-1, the J call TRBJ1-1; D is perhaps TRBD1 (5 bases). The CDR3 runs 11 residues. Trimming removed 4 bases from V and 11 bases from J, with 14 bases in between. Germline assignment: CDR1 SQVTM and CDR2 ANQGSEA. The CDR3 region has the DNA TGCAGCGTTGCTCCGGGACTTACGGCTTTCTTT. Its translation: CSVAPGLTAFF.

In this sample, this clonotype turned up many times. In DNA, the CDR3 is TGCGCCAGCAGCTTCCCGGGGTACCAAGAGACCCAGTACTTC. Protein sequence: CASSFPGYQETQYF. The chain combines TRBV5-1 with TRBJ2-5, with a tentative D call TRBD2 (5 bases). The CDR3 is 14 residues long. CDR1 SGHRS and CDR2 YFSETQ come from the germline V gene. Deletions cut 2 bases from V and 0 bases from J, with 8 bases between.

The chain employs TRBV19 and TRBJ2-5; either TRBD1 or TRBD2 may supply D (5 bases each). Matching the DNA end better, TRBJ2-1 makes the J call doubtful. The CDR3 contains 17 residues. CDR1 and CDR2 from the germline V gene are LNHDA and SQIVND (reference sequence). CDR3 nucleotides: TGTGCCAGTAGTATAGACCCTCCCGGGGCAGGGAGATGTGAGCAGTTCTTC. It specifies CASSIDPPGAGRCEQFF.

In this sample, this clonotype turned up many times. V usage is TRBV13 and J usage is TRBJ2-3; D is unresolved. Germline V gene data show CDR1 as PRHDT and CDR2 as FYEKMQ (reference sequence). The germline V and J ends were trimmed by 5 bases and 6 bases, with 12 bases remaining between them. CDR3 length equals 13 residues. CDR3 sequence (DNA): TGTGCCAGCAGCATCAACTCAAGGGATACGCAGTATTTT. Translated, it gives CASSINSRDTQYF.

In this sample, this clonotype turned up a few times. The J gene is TRBJ2-7, the V gene TRBV30; 10 bases align to TRBD2. Germline V lookup: CDR1 GTSNPN, CDR2 SVGIG (reference sequence). The V gene end was trimmed by 4 bases and the J gene end by 4 bases; junction bases not matched to a gene: 1. This CDR3 comprises 12 residues. The CDR3, as DNA: TGTGCCTGGACTAGCGGGAGTTACGAGCAGTACTTC. This sequence encodes CAWTSGSYEQYF.

CDR3 nucleotide sequence: TGTGCCAGCAGTGGTGGGACATTCTCCTACGAGCAGTACTTC. Protein: CASSGGTFSYEQYF. The chain joins TRBV6-1 to TRBJ2-7; TRBD1 might be the D (6 bases). From germline, CDR1 is MNHNS and CDR2 SASEGT. The V gene lost 4 bases and the J gene lost 0 bases, with 10 bases spanning the gap. This CDR3 has 14 amino acids.

The chain couples TRBV28 to TRBJ1-2, with 8 positions matching TRBD1. Trimming at V came to 6 bases and at J to 2 bases, leaving 8 bases not matched to a gene. The CDR3 is 15 amino acids. Germline CDR1 is MDHEN and CDR2 is SYDVKM. The CDR3 bases are TGTGCCAGCAGCTTTACAGGGGGGATCAACTATGGCTACACCTTC. It encodes CASSFTGGINYGYTF.

CDR3: CSVIGLAGVNTGELFF. CDR3 DNA sequence: TGCAGCGTTATAGGACTAGCGGGAGTAAACACCGGGGAGCTGTTTTTT. V usage is TRBV29-1 and J usage is TRBJ2-2; TRBD2 matches at 13 bases. Trimming cost V 5 bases and J 2 bases; bases outside gene matches: 5. Germline V gives CDR1 SQVTM, CDR2 ANQGSEA. This CDR3 has 16 amino acids.

In its sample, this clonotype was seen many times. The chain recombines TRBV9 with TRBJ2-1; 10 bases fit TRBD1. Trimming cost V 3 bases and J 6 bases; bases outside gene matches: 0. The CDR3 is made up of 13 amino acids. CDR1 and CDR2 (germline): SGDLS, YYNGEE. The CDR3 protein is CASSGQGANEQFF. CDR3 coding DNA: TGTGCCAGCAGCGGACAGGGGGCCAATGAGCAGTTCTTC. Supplemented by reference TRBV9 and TRBJ2-1, the full variable domain reads DSGVTQTPKHLITATGQRVTLRCSPRSGDLSVYWYQQSLDQGLQFLIQYYNGEERAKGNILERFSAQQFPDLHSELNLSSLELGDSALYFCASSGQGANEQFFGPGTRLTVL.

This clonotype was seen ten or more times. The germline gene is not matched at one end of the junction; a read error may be the cause. This sequence joins TRBV6-1 and TRBJ1-2; D gene ambiguous. Germline loops: CDR1 MNHNS, CDR2 SASEGT. This CDR3 has 11 residues. Here the CDR3 DNA reads TGTGCCGCTTCCGAAGGACGGCAAGATAGCTTC. It specifies CAASEGRQDSF.

This clonotype occurred many times. The rearrangement links TRBV7-6 to TRBJ2-1, with D tentatively TRBD2 (6 bases). V was trimmed by 4 bases and J by 5 bases, leaving 15 bases between them. This CDR3 has 15 amino acids. Germline CDR1 is SGHVS and CDR2 is FNYEAQ. The chain's CDR3 is CASSSAGGRDNEQFF. The DNA for the CDR3 is TGTGCCAGCAGCTCCGCCGGGGGTAGGGACAATGAGCAGTTCTTC.